This T cell receptor (beta chain) was captured by sequencing in a study of OX40 agonist ivuxolimab in advanced cancers. Background on the whole study: Ivuxolimab was a fully human IgG2 agonistic monoclonal antibody targeting the costimulatory receptor OX40 (CD134). Intravenous ivuxolimab was administered to patients every 2 weeks at six dose levels: 0.01, 0.1, 0.3, 1.5, 3 and 10 mg/kg. Prior anti-PD-1, anti-PD-L1 or anti-CTLA-4 therapy was permitted, and checkpoint inhibitors had been received by roughly 40% of dose-escalation patients. Peripheral TCRbeta sequencing was intended to test whether TCR sequence diversity was altered and clonal T-cell expansion was caused by ivuxolimab. The paper covers the monotherapy dose-escalation part of the phase I ivuxolimab trial, which included N of about 50 patients. Among the approximately 54 dose-escalation patients, approximately 20 had hepatocellular carcinoma, some 15 melanoma, 9 renal cell carcinoma and 9 head and neck cancer. A male proportion of nearly 85% and a mean age of approximately 55 years, ranging from about 20 to 79, were recorded for the dose-escalation cohort. Partial responses occurred in three dose-escalation patients, of whom one had hepatocellular carcinoma and two had cutaneous melanoma.

Genomic DNA was extracted from sorted cells for sequencing of the TCRbeta CDR3 region. The immunoSEQ Assay was used to sequence the TCRbeta CDR3 regions. TCRdb's version of the immuneACCESS table is confined to in-frame rearrangements and falls short of the full clone set. An unresolved V gene accounts for under half of the shortfall where checked; the remainder is of unknown origin. The table for this sample lists tens of thousands of clones; approximately 88% of them were counted only once. Approximately 11% of the sample goes to the ten largest clones. What the study reported, not specific to this receptor: Antigen specificity was not determined for the clonally expanded peripheral T cells. Clonal expansion of both CD4+ and CD8+ blood T cells was observed from baseline to week 6 at doses 0.1 to 3.0 mg/kg. In the 0.1-3.0 mg/kg groups, partial responders had among the lowest normalized peripheral clonal expansion, particularly in CD8+ T cells. On average, CD8+ T cells showed more expanded clones than CD4+ T cells after ivuxolimab. Low levels of normalized T-cell clonal expansion were also shown by some nonresponding patients.

Turning to this clone: Its specific antigen is unknown. No clone much larger than this one lies a single base away; base qualities are absent.

From the cysteine through the phenylalanine, the CDR3 covers 14 amino acids. Only CDR3 DNA remains: 42 bases, in frame from the first base. At the junction V is shortened by 4 bases and J by 4 bases, with 13 bases in between. Reading the germline V gene gives CDR1 LGHNA and CDR2 YNFKEQ. Patients with autoimmune disease history or receiving systemic immunosuppression were excluded from the trial. Peripheral blood for TCR sequencing was drawn from every dose cohort at baseline, at cycle 4 day 1 and at cycle 7 day 1. Samples came from an open-label, multicenter, first-in-human phase I dose-escalation trial of ivuxolimab. Adults with locally advanced or metastatic melanoma, renal cell carcinoma, hepatocellular carcinoma or head and neck squamous cell carcinoma were enrolled in the trial. CD4+ and CD8+ T cells were sorted separately from peripheral blood before TCR sequencing.

The V gene is TRBV4-2 and the J gene is TRBJ1-2, with TRBD1 as a weak D call on 6 bases. The receptor's source is an adult with an advanced solid tumor such as melanoma, head and neck, liver or kidney cancer. Sample: CD4+ or CD8+ T cells sorted from blood, taken in a trial of the OX40 agonist ivuxolimab. The DNA sequence is given as TGTGCCAGCAGCCGATCCAGGGGAGGCTATGGCTACACCTTC. It translates to CASSRSRGGYGYTF.